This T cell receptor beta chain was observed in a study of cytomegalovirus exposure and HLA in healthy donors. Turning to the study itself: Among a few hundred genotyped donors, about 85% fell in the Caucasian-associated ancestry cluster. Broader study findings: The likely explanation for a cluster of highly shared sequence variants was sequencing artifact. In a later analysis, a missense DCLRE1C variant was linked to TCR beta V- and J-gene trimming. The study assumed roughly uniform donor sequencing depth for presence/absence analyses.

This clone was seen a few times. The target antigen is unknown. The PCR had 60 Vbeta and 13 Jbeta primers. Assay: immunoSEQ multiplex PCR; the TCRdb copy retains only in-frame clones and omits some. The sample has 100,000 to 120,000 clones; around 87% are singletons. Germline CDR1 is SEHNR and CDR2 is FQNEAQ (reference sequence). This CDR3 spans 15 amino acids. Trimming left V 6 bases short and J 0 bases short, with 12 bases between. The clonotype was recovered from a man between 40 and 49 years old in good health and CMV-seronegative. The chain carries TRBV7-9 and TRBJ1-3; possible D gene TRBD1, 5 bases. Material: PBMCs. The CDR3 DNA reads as TGTGCCAGCAGTAATACAGGCGGCTCTGGAAACACCATATATTTT. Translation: CASSNTGGSGNTIYF.